This T cell receptor (beta chain) was recovered during a study of T cells after yellow fever vaccination. Study-wide points: There was a possibility that FACS-sorted repertoires contained abundant clonotypes contaminating from the bulk population. Most primary-vaccination clones reappeared after the booster (approximately 95% CD4, 88% CD8). Overall, a small share of clonotypes was seen in both CD4 and CD8 compartments.

This clonotype was found many times. Its specificity is unknown. Template-switching 5'RACE yielded the TCR cDNA; a universal primer site and UMIs were added in the process. TCRdb reanalysed the 5' RACE reads using MiXCR and keeps one entry per CDR3 protein. Among about 170,000 distinct CDR3 sequences listed, approximately 6.2% were seen once. Germline V CDR1 and CDR2: SQVTM, ANQGSEA. J lost 2 bases, V lost 8 bases, and 7 bases had no gene match. There are 14 residues in the CDR3. This sample comprised CD4+ T cells sorted from PBMCs, obtained on the day of the first yellow fever vaccination. The sequence derives from a man aged 18 to 30 who received the YFV17D yellow fever vaccine. This chain links TRBV29-1 with TRBJ2-3, with 10 bases aligning to TRBD1. In DNA form, the CDR3 reads TGCAGCTCCCTCGGGACAGGGGCCACAGATACGCAGTATTTT. Its protein product is CSSLGTGATDTQYF.